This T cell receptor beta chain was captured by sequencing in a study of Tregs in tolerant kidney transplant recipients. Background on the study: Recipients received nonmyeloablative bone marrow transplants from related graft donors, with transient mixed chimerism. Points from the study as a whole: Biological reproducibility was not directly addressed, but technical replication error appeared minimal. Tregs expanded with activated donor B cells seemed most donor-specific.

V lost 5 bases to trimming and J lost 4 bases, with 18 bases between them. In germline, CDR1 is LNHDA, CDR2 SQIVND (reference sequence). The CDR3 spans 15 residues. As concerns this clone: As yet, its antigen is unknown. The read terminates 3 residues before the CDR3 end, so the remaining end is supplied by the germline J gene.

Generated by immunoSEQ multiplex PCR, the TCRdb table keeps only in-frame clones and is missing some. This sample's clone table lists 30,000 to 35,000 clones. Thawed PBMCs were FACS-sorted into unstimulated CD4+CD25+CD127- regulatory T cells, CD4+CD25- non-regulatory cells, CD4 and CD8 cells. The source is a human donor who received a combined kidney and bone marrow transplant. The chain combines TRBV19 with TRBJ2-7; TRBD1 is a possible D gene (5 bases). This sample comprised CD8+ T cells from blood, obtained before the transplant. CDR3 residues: CASSGQGRPLYEQYF. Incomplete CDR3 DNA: TGTGCCAGTAGTGGTCAGGGTAGACCGCTTTACGAG.